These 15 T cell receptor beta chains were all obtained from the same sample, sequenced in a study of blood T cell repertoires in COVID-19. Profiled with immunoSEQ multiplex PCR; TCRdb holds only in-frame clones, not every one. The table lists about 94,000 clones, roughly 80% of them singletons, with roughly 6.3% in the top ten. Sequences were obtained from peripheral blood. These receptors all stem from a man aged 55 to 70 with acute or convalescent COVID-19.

The DNA for the CDR3 is TGTGCCAGCAGCTTGGGACAGGGTGATGAAAAACTGTTTTTT. This translates into CASSLGQGDEKLFF. The V and J genes are TRBV7-2 and TRBJ1-4; 9 bases map to TRBD1. The CDR3 runs to 14 residues. Germline CDR1 and CDR2: SGHTA and FQGNSA. J was trimmed by 6 bases and V by 3 bases; bases with no gene match: 2. The full variable domain, in which reference TRBV7-2 and TRBJ1-4 provide the parts outside the CDR3, is GAGVSQSPSNKVTEKGKDVELRCDPISGHTALYWYRQSLGQGLEFLIYFQGNSAPDKSGLPSDRFSAERTGGSVSTLTIQRTQQEDSAVYLCASSLGQGDEKLFFGSGTQLSVL.

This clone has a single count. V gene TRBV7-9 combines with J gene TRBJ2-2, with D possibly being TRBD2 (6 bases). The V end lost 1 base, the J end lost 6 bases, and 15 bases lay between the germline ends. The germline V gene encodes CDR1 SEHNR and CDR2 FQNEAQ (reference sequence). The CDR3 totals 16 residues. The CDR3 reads CASSLEKATSPGELFF. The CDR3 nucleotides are TGTGCCAGCAGCTTAGAAAAGGCGACTAGTCCCGGGGAGCTGTTTTTT. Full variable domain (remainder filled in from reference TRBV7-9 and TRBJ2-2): DTGVSQNPRHKITKRGQNVTFRCDPISEHNRLYWYRQTLGQGPEFLTYFQNEAQLEKSRLLSDRFSAERPKGSFSTLEIQRTEQGDSAMYLCASSLEKATSPGELFFGEGSRLTVL.

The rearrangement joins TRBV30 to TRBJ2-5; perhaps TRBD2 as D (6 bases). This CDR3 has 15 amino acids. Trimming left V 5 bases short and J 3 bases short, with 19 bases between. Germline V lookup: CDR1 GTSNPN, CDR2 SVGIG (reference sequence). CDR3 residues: CAWVTGPREKETQYF. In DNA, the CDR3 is TGTGCCTGGGTGACCGGCCCCCGGGAGAAAGAGACCCAGTACTTC.

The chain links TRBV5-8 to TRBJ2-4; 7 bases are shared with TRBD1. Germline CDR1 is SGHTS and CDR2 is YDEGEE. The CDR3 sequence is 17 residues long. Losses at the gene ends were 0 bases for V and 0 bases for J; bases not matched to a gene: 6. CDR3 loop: CASSLALTGSAKNIQYF. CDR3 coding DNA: TGTGCCAGCAGCTTGGCCCTGACAGGGTCAGCCAAAAACATTCAGTACTTC.

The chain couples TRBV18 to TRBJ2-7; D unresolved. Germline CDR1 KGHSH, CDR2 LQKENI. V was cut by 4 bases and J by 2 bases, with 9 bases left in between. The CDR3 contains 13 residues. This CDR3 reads CASSRVGAYEQYF. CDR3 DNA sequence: TGTGCCAGCTCACGGGTCGGAGCCTACGAGCAGTACTTC.

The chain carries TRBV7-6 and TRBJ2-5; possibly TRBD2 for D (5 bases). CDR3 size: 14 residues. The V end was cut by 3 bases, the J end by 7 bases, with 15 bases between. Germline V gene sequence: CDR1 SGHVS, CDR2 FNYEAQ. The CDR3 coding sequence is TGTGCCAGCAGCTTGGCCGCGGAACGGGGGACCCAGTACTTC. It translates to CASSLAAERGTQYF.

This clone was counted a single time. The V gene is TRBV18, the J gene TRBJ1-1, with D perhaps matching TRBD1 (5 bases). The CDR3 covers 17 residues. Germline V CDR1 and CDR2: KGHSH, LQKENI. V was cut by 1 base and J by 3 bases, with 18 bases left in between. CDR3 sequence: CASSPRKLWEGYTEAFF. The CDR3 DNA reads TGTGCCAGCTCACCACGTAAGCTCTGGGAGGGGTACACTGAAGCTTTCTTT.

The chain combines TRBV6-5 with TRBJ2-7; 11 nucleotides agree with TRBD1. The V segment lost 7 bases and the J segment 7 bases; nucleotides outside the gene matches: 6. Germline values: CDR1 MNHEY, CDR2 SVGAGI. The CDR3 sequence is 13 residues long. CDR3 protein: CASTGTGGWEQYF. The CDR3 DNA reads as TGTGCCAGCACTGGGACAGGGGGTTGGGAGCAGTACTTC.

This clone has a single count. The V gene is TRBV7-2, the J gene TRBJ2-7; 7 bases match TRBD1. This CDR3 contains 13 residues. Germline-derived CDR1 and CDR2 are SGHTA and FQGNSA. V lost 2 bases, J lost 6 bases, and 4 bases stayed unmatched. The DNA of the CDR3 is TGTGCCAGCAGCTTATGGTCAGGGGGCGAGCAGTACTTC. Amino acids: CASSLWSGGEQYF.

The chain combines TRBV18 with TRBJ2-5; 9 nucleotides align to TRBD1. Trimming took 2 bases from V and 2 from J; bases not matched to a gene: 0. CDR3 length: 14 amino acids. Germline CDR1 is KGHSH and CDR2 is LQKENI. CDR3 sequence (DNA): TGTGCCAGCTCACCAGGGACAGGGCAAGAGACCCAGTACTTC. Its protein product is CASSPGTGQETQYF.

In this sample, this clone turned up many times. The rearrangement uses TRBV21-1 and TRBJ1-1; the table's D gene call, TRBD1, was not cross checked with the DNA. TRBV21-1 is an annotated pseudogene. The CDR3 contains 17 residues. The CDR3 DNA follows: TGTGCCAGCAGCAAAAAAAGGGGCGCTAATTTCGACACTGAAGCTTTCTTT. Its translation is CASSKKRGANFDTEAFF.

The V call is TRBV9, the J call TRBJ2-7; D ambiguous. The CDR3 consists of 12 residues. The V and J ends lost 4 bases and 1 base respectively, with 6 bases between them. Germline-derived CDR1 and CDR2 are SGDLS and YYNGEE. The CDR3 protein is CASSPNSYEQYF. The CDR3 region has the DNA TGTGCCAGCAGCCCCAATTCCTACGAGCAGTACTTC.

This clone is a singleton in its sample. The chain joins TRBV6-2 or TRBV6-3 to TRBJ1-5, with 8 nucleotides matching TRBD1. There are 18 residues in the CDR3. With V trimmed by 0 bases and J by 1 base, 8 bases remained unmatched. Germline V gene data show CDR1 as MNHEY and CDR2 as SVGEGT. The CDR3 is CASSYSVGQGASNQPQHF. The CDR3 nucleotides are TGTGCCAGCAGTTACTCTGTCGGGCAGGGGGCGAGCAATCAGCCCCAGCATTTT.

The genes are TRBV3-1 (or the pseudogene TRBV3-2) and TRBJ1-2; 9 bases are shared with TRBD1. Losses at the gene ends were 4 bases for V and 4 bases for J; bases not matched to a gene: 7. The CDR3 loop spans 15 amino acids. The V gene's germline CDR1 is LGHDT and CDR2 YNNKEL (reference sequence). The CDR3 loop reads CASSPSGTGFYGYTF. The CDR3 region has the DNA TGTGCCAGCAGCCCTTCCGGGACAGGGTTCTATGGCTACACCTTC.

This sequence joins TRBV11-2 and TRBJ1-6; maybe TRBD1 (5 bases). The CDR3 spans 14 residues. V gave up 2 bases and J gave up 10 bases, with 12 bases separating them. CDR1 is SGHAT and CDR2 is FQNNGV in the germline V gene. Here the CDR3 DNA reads TGTGCCAGCAGCTTAAAGGGGTCAGGGTCACCCCTCCACTTT. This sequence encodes CASSLKGSGSPLHF.